Each of the 26 T cell receptor beta chains below was sequenced from the same sample in a study of cytomegalovirus exposure and HLA in healthy donors. It was with 60 Vbeta and 13 Jbeta primers that the PCR ran. Clones were read by immunoSEQ multiplex PCR, and TCRdb kept only the in-frame ones, dropping some. The data hold 150,000 to 200,000 clones, with over 65% observed a single time. Sequencing was carried out using PBMCs. Receptors originate from a woman under 40 in good health and CMV-seronegative.

This chain uses TRBV18 with TRBJ1-1; 7 positions match TRBD1. Germline lookup yields CDR1 KGHSH and CDR2 LQKENI. The CDR3 totals 13 residues. V shed 6 bases, J shed 9 bases, and the junction held 10 bases outside the gene matches. CDR3 DNA sequence: TGTGCCAGCTCTTCTTACCGGGACAGCCAAGCTTTCTTT. Its translation is CASSSYRDSQAFF.

The rearrangement joins TRBV15 to TRBJ1-2; D not certain. Germline CDR1 is LNHNV and CDR2 is YYDKDF (reference sequence). CDR3 length equals 14 residues. V lost 0 bases and J lost 4, with 9 bases in between. The CDR3 loop reads CATSRDSGSYGYTF. For the CDR3, the DNA is TGTGCCACCAGCAGAGATTCGGGGTCCTATGGCTACACCTTC.

This chain joins TRBV14 and TRBJ1-1; 12 nucleotides match TRBD1. Germline assignment: CDR1 SGHDN and CDR2 FVKESK. V lost 0 bases, J lost 4 bases, and 6 bases stayed unmatched. CDR3 length: 17 amino acids. The CDR3 sequence is CASSQDGGQGATTEAFF. The CDR3 DNA is TGTGCCAGCAGCCAAGACGGGGGACAGGGGGCGACCACTGAAGCTTTCTTT. Full variable domain (remainder filled in from reference TRBV14 and TRBJ1-1): EAGVTQFPSHSVIEKGQTVTLRCDPISGHDNLYWYRRVMGKEIKFLLHFVKESKQDESGMPNNRFLAERTGGTYSTLKVQPAELEDSGVYFCASSQDGGQGATTEAFFGQGTRLTVV.

The chain employs TRBV5-4 and TRBJ1-3; D uncertain. Trimming pared 0 bases from V and 3 bases from J, leaving 13 bases between. The CDR3 loop spans 16 amino acids. Germline V lookup: CDR1 SGHNT, CDR2 YYREEE (reference sequence). The DNA of the CDR3 is TGTGCCAGCAGCTTGGCCCCAAGGAGCTTTGGAAACACCATATATTTT. It is translated as CASSLAPRSFGNTIYF.

The chain recombines TRBV27 with TRBJ2-5, with D tentatively TRBD1 (5 bases). The V gene's germline CDR1 is MNHEY and CDR2 SMNVEV (reference sequence). The V and J ends lost 2 bases and 4 bases respectively, with 14 bases between them. The CDR3 is 15 amino acids. In DNA form, the CDR3 reads TGTGCCAGCAGTTTAAGCCCCAGGGATGGAGAGACCCAGTACTTC. Residues: CASSLSPRDGETQYF.

This clone was found a few times. This chain connects TRBV5-6 to TRBJ2-7; TRBD2 might be the D (5 bases). The germline V and J ends were trimmed by 4 bases and 4 bases, with 15 bases remaining between them. The CDR3 loop spans 14 amino acids. Looked up from germline, CDR1 is SGHDT and CDR2 is YYEEEE. The CDR3 DNA reads as TGTGCCAGCAGCCGAAGAGGGCAAGAGTACGAGCAGTACTTC. Its translation is CASSRRGQEYEQYF.

The rearrangement links TRBV27 to TRBJ2-5; D might be TRBD1 (5 bases). The J call may be in error: the DNA end matches TRBJ2-7 better. Looked up from germline, CDR1 is MNHEY and CDR2 is SMNVEV (reference sequence). The CDR3 consists of 15 residues. The CDR3 nucleotides read TGTGCCAGCAGTTCTACAGGACATGCGTCCTACGAGCAGTACTTC. This gives the protein CASSSTGHASYEQYF.

The rearrangement joins TRBV5-4 to TRBJ2-5, with 12 bases aligning to TRBD2. The CDR3 runs to 16 residues. Germline-derived CDR1 and CDR2 are SGHNT and YYREEE (reference sequence). With 5 bases clipped from V and 5 bases from J, the junction kept 10 bases outside the gene matches. CDR3 nucleotide sequence: TGTGCCAGCAGTCAAAGACTAGCGGGGGTCGGGGAGACCCAGTACTTC. Its translation is CASSQRLAGVGETQYF.

This rearrangement joins TRBV5-4 to TRBJ1-2; 8 positions match TRBD1. J gave up 2 bases and V 4 bases, and 4 bases lay outside the gene matches. This CDR3 has 14 amino acids. From germline, CDR1 is SGHNT and CDR2 YYREEE (reference sequence). The CDR3 region is CASSMGQENYGYTF. Written as DNA, the CDR3 is TGTGCCAGCAGCATGGGACAGGAAAACTATGGCTACACCTTC.

The V call is TRBV5-1, the J call TRBJ2-2; 7 nucleotides align to TRBD2. The junction had 7 bases not matched to a gene; V was cut back by 0 bases and J by 2 bases. The CDR3 length is 17 residues. The germline CDR1 and CDR2 sequences are SGHRS and YFSETQ. As DNA, the CDR3 is TGCGCCAGCAGCTTGGAGGCTGGGGGGGAAAACACCGGGGAGCTGTTTTTT. Protein product: CASSLEAGGENTGELFF. Filled out from reference TRBV5-1 and TRBJ2-2, the complete variable domain reads KAGVTQTPRYLIKTRGQQVTLSCSPISGHRSVSWYQQTPGQGLQFLFEYFSETQRNKGNFPGRFSGRQFSNSRSEMNVSTLELGDSALYLCASSLEAGGENTGELFFGEGSRLTVL.

The sample holds a few counts of this clone. This chain uses TRBV10-3 with TRBJ2-3; D unclear. The CDR3 has 15 amino acids. The V and J ends lost 6 bases and 4 bases respectively, with 17 bases between them. Germline values: CDR1 ENHRY, CDR2 SYGVKD. As DNA, the CDR3 is TGTGCCATCAGCGACCGCCTTATGGGCTCAGATACGCAGTATTTT. As protein: CAISDRLMGSDTQYF.

The CDR3 protein is CASSQRLTGSYNEQFF. CDR3 nucleotides: TGCGCCAGCAGCCAACGACTGACAGGTTCCTACAATGAGCAGTTCTTC. The V and J genes are TRBV4-1 and TRBJ2-1, with D tentatively TRBD1 (6 bases). From germline, CDR1 is MGHRA and CDR2 YSYEKL. The CDR3 covers 16 residues. V lost 2 bases and J lost 1, with 12 bases in between.

CDR3 protein: CASSLASGDYYEQYF. The CDR3 bases are TGTGCCAGCAGCTTGGCCTCAGGGGACTACTACGAGCAGTACTTC. The chain employs TRBV5-5 and TRBJ2-7, with TRBD2 as a possible D gene (7 bases). Germline CDR1 and CDR2: SGHKS and YYEKEE (reference sequence). The germline V and J ends were trimmed by 0 bases and 3 bases, with 13 bases remaining between them. The CDR3 contains 15 residues.

This clone was seen only once. This sequence joins TRBV19 and TRBJ1-4; 9 bases map to TRBD1. Germline values: CDR1 LNHDA, CDR2 SQIVND (reference sequence). The CDR3 sequence is 15 residues long. J lost 6 bases, V lost 5 bases, and 7 bases had no gene match. The CDR3 is CASSSNRGQDEKLFF. CDR3 in DNA: TGTGCCAGTAGTTCAAACAGGGGGCAAGATGAAAAACTGTTTTTT.

The chain carries TRBV7-9 and TRBJ2-7; 8 nucleotides agree with TRBD2. Germline V gene lookup returns CDR1 SEHNR and CDR2 FQNEAQ (reference sequence). CDR3 length: 19 amino acids. J was trimmed by 0 bases and V by 5 bases; bases with no gene match: 18. CDR3 DNA: TGTGCCAGCAGCCCATCGAGCGGTTCTGGCGGGGGGAGCTCCTACGAGCAGTACTTC. This sequence encodes CASSPSSGSGGGSSYEQYF.

The chain has TRBV6-6 and TRBJ1-1, with TRBD1 as a possible D gene (5 bases). The V gene lost 6 bases and the J gene lost 1 base, with 12 bases spanning the gap. The V gene's germline CDR1 is MNHNY and CDR2 SVGAGI (reference sequence). The CDR3 spans 14 residues. CDR3 coding DNA: TGTGCCAGCAGGCTGACAGATCAGAACACTGAAGCTTTCTTT. Its protein product is CASRLTDQNTEAFF.

This sequence joins TRBV5-4 and TRBJ1-3, with D possibly matching TRBD1 (5 bases). This CDR3 comprises 16 residues. Trimming removed 4 bases at V and 0 bases at J, with 14 bases between. The germline V gene has CDR1 SGHNT and CDR2 YYREEE (reference sequence). This chain's CDR3 is CASSTKFRDSGNTIYF. For the CDR3, the DNA is TGTGCCAGCAGCACTAAATTCAGGGACTCTGGAAACACCATATATTTT.

Worth noting for this clone: The sample carries other DNA sequences with the same CDR3. The V and J genes are TRBV5-6 and TRBJ2-3; D is perhaps TRBD2 (6 bases). Germline CDR1 SGHDT, CDR2 YYEEEE. The CDR3 runs 17 residues. Trimming removed 4 bases at V and 0 bases at J, with 18 bases between. The DNA of the CDR3 is TGTGCCAGCAGCGTCACTACTAGCCTAACTAGCACAGATACGCAGTATTTT. Its protein product is CASSVTTSLTSTDTQYF.

V and J are TRBV9 and TRBJ1-1; 9 nucleotides align to TRBD1. The CDR3 has 15 amino acids. Germline lookup yields CDR1 SGDLS and CDR2 YYNGEE. V gave up 3 bases and J gave up 5 bases; unmatched junction bases: 8. Here the CDR3 DNA reads TGTGCCAGCAGCGCCTCCGGGACAGGGAGGACTGAAGCTTTCTTT. It yields the protein CASSASGTGRTEAFF.

The chain employs TRBV5-8 and TRBJ2-1; TRBD2 agrees at 8 bases. Per the germline V gene, CDR1 is SGHTS and CDR2 is YDEGEE. V dropped 2 bases and J dropped 6; count of bases not matched to a gene: 7. The CDR3 is 15 amino acids. The CDR3: CASSFRLALGNEQFF. The CDR3 coding sequence is TGTGCCAGCAGCTTTCGACTAGCGTTGGGCAATGAGCAGTTCTTC.

This chain joins TRBV12-5 and TRBJ1-1, with 7 bases identical to TRBD1. V gave up 5 bases and J gave up 0 bases; unmatched junction bases: 18. Germline CDR1 LGHNT, CDR2 FRNRAP. The CDR3 has 19 residues. The CDR3 DNA sequence: TGTGCTAGTGGTCGTGCCCCGACAGGGACCTTAGTCCTGAACACTGAAGCTTTCTTT. Translating it yields CASGRAPTGTLVLNTEAFF.

V and J are TRBV7-2 and TRBJ2-7; tentatively, D is TRBD1 (5 bases). CDR3 length: 13 residues. The V gene's germline CDR1 is SGHTA and CDR2 FQGNSA. V lost 1 base and J 3 bases, leaving 7 bases between the germline ends. The CDR3, as DNA: TGTGCCAGCAGCTTAGAGGGGCACTACGAGCAGTACTTC. Protein: CASSLEGHYEQYF.

The chain recombines TRBV5-1 with TRBJ2-1, with D possibly matching TRBD1 (5 bases). Germline CDR1 and CDR2: SGHRS and YFSETQ. Trimming left V 3 bases short and J 9 bases short, with 7 bases between. The CDR3 covers 11 residues. The CDR3 here is CASSYDSEQFF. Written as DNA, the CDR3 is TGCGCCAGCAGCTATGACAGTGAGCAGTTCTTC.

This chain uses TRBV6-4 with TRBJ2-1; tentative D call: TRBD1 (6 bases). Per germline, CDR1 MRHNA and CDR2 SNTAGT. V lost 6 bases and J lost 2, with 14 bases in between. This CDR3 is built from 15 residues. In DNA, the CDR3 is TGTGCCAGCAGCCAAGGGACACCGACCTACAATGAGCAGTTCTTC. As protein: CASSQGTPTYNEQFF.

To note about this clone: This specimen includes other DNA sequences encoding the same CDR3. The gene calls are TRBV19 and TRBJ2-2, with D possibly matching TRBD1 (6 bases). The CDR3 totals 14 residues. Germline V gene lookup returns CDR1 LNHDA and CDR2 SQIVND (reference sequence). The V gene lost 7 bases and the J gene lost 8 bases, with 17 bases spanning the gap. CDR3 DNA: TGTGCCAGTACTCAGGGGCGGACGAGAGGGGAGCTGTTTTTT. Translated, it gives CASTQGRTRGELFF. Drawing the rest from reference TRBV19 and TRBJ2-2, the complete variable domain is DGGITQSPKYLFRKEGQNVTLSCEQNLNHDAMYWYRQDPGQGLRLIYYSQIVNDFQKGDIAEGYSVSREKKESFPLTVTSAQKNPTAFYLCASTQGRTRGELFFGEGSRLTVL.

The gene calls are TRBV2 and TRBJ1-5; D call uncertain. Germline V CDR1 and CDR2: SNHLY, FYNNEI. Trimming took off 1 base at V and 6 bases at J, with 10 bases between the two ends. The CDR3 totals 14 residues. The CDR3 DNA reads TGTGCCAGCAGTGAAGATATATACGGTCAGCCCCAGCATTTT. Its protein product is CASSEDIYGQPQHF.